This passage covers 25 T cell receptor beta chains from one sample sequenced in a study of cytomegalovirus exposure and HLA in healthy donors. The protocol was immunoSEQ multiplex PCR, while the TCRdb copy is restricted to in-frame clones and leaves out a portion. The profile shows 200,000 or so clones, around 90% of them singletons. Sequencing was carried out using PBMCs. The receptors were sampled from a woman younger than 30 in good health and CMV-seropositive.

The rearrangement links TRBV25-1 to TRBJ2-1, with no clear D. Germline assignment: CDR1 MGHDK and CDR2 SYGVNS. Trimming cost V 8 bases and J 2 bases, with 13 bases left between them. The CDR3 has 14 amino acids. The CDR3 here is CASSGRSTYNEQFF. CDR3 coding DNA: TGTGCCAGCTCCGGTCGGTCCACCTACAATGAGCAGTTCTTC. The whole variable domain, filled in from reference TRBV25-1 and TRBJ2-1, reads EADIYQTPRYLVIGTGKKITLECSQTMGHDKMYWYQQDPGMELHLIHYSYGVNSTEKGDLSSESTVSRIRTEHFPLTLESARPSHTSQYLCASSGRSTYNEQFFGPGTRLTVL.

The rearrangement links TRBV4-1 to TRBJ2-5, with D possibly matching TRBD1 (6 bases). The CDR3 covers 16 residues. V was cut by 4 bases and J by 3 bases, with 18 bases left in between. The germline CDR1 and CDR2 sequences are MGHRA and YSYEKL. CDR3 coding DNA: TGCGCCAGCAGCCCGTCGGCACAGGGAGAGAAAGAGACCCAGTACTTC. It translates to CASSPSAQGEKETQYF.

The chain is built from TRBV2 and TRBJ1-2; the D is unclear. V was trimmed by 8 bases and J by 0 bases, leaving 16 bases between them. The V gene's germline CDR1 is SNHLY and CDR2 FYNNEI. This CDR3 contains 15 residues. As DNA, the CDR3 is TGTGCCAGCCTAAAACCGACAAAATCTAACTATGGCTACACCTTC. It yields the protein CASLKPTKSNYGYTF.

This clone was detected a few times. J is TRBJ1-2 and V is TRBV19; 8 nucleotides match TRBD1. Germline-derived CDR1 and CDR2 are LNHDA and SQIVND (reference sequence). The CDR3 runs 13 residues. V lost 3 bases and J lost 3; bases outside the gene matches: 0. The CDR3 region has the DNA TGTGCCAGTAGTATGGACAGGGACTATGGCTACACCTTC. Its protein product is CASSMDRDYGYTF.

This clone has only one observation. The chain carries TRBV9 and TRBJ2-1; 8 bases align to TRBD2. This CDR3 is built from 15 residues. Germline V lookup: CDR1 SGDLS, CDR2 YYNGEE. The J segment lost 4 bases and the V segment lost 4 bases, leaving 7 bases of the junction unmatched. This chain's CDR3 is CASSPPAGGYNEQFF. The DNA of the CDR3 is TGTGCCAGCAGCCCCCCTGCGGGAGGATACAATGAGCAGTTCTTC.

This sequence joins TRBV4-1 and TRBJ2-1; TRBD1 matches at 9 bases. Trimming removed 1 base from V and 5 bases from J; junction bases left unmatched: 9. This CDR3 is 17 amino acids long. Germline assignment: CDR1 MGHRA and CDR2 YSYEKL. The CDR3 sequence is CASSQAPGTGPNNEQFF. DNA for the CDR3: TGCGCCAGCAGCCAAGCCCCCGGGACAGGGCCGAACAATGAGCAGTTCTTC.

CDR3 region: CATSSGRTAEFYEQYF. In nucleotides, the CDR3 is TGTGCCACCAGCAGCGGGCGGACAGCTGAATTTTACGAGCAGTACTTC. The rearrangement links TRBV15 to TRBJ2-7, with D possibly being TRBD1 (6 bases). V gave up 3 bases and J gave up 4 bases, with 19 bases separating them. CDR1 and CDR2 (germline): LNHNV, YYDKDF (reference sequence). The CDR3 consists of 16 residues.

This clone was counted a few times. The V call is TRBV10-2, the J call TRBJ2-7; TRBD2 matches at 7 bases. V lost 0 bases and J lost 2; bases outside the gene matches: 7. The CDR3 runs 16 residues. Per the germline V gene, CDR1 is WSHSY and CDR2 is SAAADI. CDR3 protein: CASSESRGLMTYEQYF. The CDR3 nucleotides are TGCGCCAGCAGTGAGTCACGGGGACTAATGACCTACGAGCAGTACTTC.

V gene TRBV5-6 combines with J gene TRBJ2-5; possible D gene TRBD1, 5 bases. Germline CDR1 SGHDT, CDR2 YYEEEE. The CDR3 has 14 amino acids. Trimming took 1 base from V and 3 from J, leaving 10 bases between them. The CDR3 spells CASSLQGREETQYF. The CDR3 DNA reads TGTGCCAGCAGCTTGCAAGGCAGGGAAGAGACCCAGTACTTC. Full variable domain (rest looked up from reference TRBV5-6 and TRBJ2-5): DAGVTQSPTHLIKTRGQQVTLRCSPKSGHDTVSWYQQALGQGPQFIFQYYEEEERQRGNFPDRFSGHQFPNYSSELNVNALLLGDSALYLCASSLQGREETQYFGPGTRLLVL.

The rearrangement uses TRBV7-9 and TRBJ1-1; perhaps TRBD1 as D (5 bases). Germline loops: CDR1 SEHNR, CDR2 FQNEAQ (reference sequence). This CDR3 is built from 12 residues. Trimming removed 5 bases from V and 4 bases from J, with 8 bases in between. CDR3 in amino acids: CASSDSFTEAFF. DNA for the CDR3: TGTGCCAGCAGCGACAGTTTCACTGAAGCTTTCTTT.

This clone showed up just once. The V call is TRBV27, the J call TRBJ2-1; tentative D call: TRBD1 (7 bases). CDR1 and CDR2 (germline): MNHEY, SMNVEV (reference sequence). Deletions cut 8 bases from V and 2 bases from J, with 19 bases between. This CDR3 contains 16 residues. The DNA for the CDR3 is TGTGCCAGCTTTACCAGACAGGGAGGCACCTACAATGAGCAGTTCTTC. It encodes CASFTRQGGTYNEQFF.

This chain links TRBV19 with TRBJ2-7, with D perhaps matching TRBD1 (6 bases). With 1 base removed from V and 2 bases from J, the gap between germline ends came to 9 bases. Germline lookup yields CDR1 LNHDA and CDR2 SQIVND (reference sequence). The CDR3 sequence is 14 residues long. The CDR3 DNA reads TGTGCCAGTAGTATAGGCAGGACAGCCTACGAGCAGTACTTC. Translation: CASSIGRTAYEQYF.

The J gene is TRBJ1-5, the V gene TRBV27, with D possibly matching TRBD1 (5 bases). This CDR3 is 14 amino acids long. In germline, CDR1 is MNHEY, CDR2 SMNVEV (reference sequence). V was cut by 3 bases and J by 2 bases, with 8 bases left in between. The CDR3 protein is CASSFWGRNQPQHF. The CDR3 bases are TGTGCCAGCAGTTTCTGGGGCCGCAATCAGCCCCAGCATTTT.

The J gene is TRBJ1-2, the V gene TRBV4-1; 11 bases agree with TRBD1. CDR1 MGHRA and CDR2 YSYEKL come from the germline V gene. V dropped 1 base and J dropped 4; count of bases not matched to a gene: 5. The CDR3 is 16 residues long. The chain's CDR3 is CASSQVSGTGGYGYTF. DNA of the CDR3: TGCGCCAGCAGCCAAGTCTCCGGGACAGGGGGCTATGGCTACACCTTC.

V is TRBV27 and J is TRBJ1-3; tentative D call: TRBD1 (6 bases). The CDR3 has 14 amino acids. V was cut by 8 bases and J by 5 bases, with 16 bases left in between. CDR1 and CDR2 from the germline V gene are MNHEY and SMNVEV (reference sequence). CDR3: CASYYRERRNTIYF. The CDR3 nucleotides read TGTGCCAGCTATTACAGGGAGAGAAGAAACACCATATATTTT.

The genes are TRBV30 and TRBJ1-5, with TRBD1 matching 10 bases. The CDR3 extends over 13 amino acids. Germline CDR1 GTSNPN, CDR2 SVGIG (reference sequence). Trimming cost V 7 bases and J 4 bases; bases outside gene matches: 4. CDR3 nucleotide sequence: TGTGCCTTGCGACAGGGGGCTAATCAGCCCCAGCATTTT. Its translation: CALRQGANQPQHF.

The gene calls are TRBV27 and TRBJ2-7; 8 nucleotides match TRBD1. The J segment lost 3 bases and the V segment lost 6 bases, leaving 4 bases of the junction unmatched. There are 13 residues in the CDR3. Germline V CDR1 and CDR2: MNHEY, SMNVEV (reference sequence). The CDR3 sequence is CASRRTGSYEQYF. CDR3 nucleotide sequence: TGTGCCAGCAGAAGGACAGGGAGCTACGAGCAGTACTTC.

The chain uses TRBV5-6 and TRBJ2-3; 7 nucleotides align to TRBD2. Trimming cost V 2 bases and J 4 bases; bases outside gene matches: 13. This CDR3 region has 17 residues. The germline gives CDR1 SGHDT, CDR2 YYEEEE. The CDR3 nucleotides are TGTGCCAGCAGCTTTAGGCTGAGGGCGGGAGTAGCAGATACGCAGTATTTT. Residues: CASSFRLRAGVADTQYF.

The chain couples TRBV4-1 to TRBJ2-7, with TRBD2 as a possible D gene (6 bases). Germline V CDR1 and CDR2: MGHRA, YSYEKL. The CDR3 runs to 19 residues. Trimming pared 4 bases from V and 2 bases from J, leaving 27 bases between. CDR3 bases: TGCGCCAGCAGCCCCGGAGGGGCCCTTAGCGATTCGAATACCTACGAGCAGTACTTC. Translating gives CASSPGGALSDSNTYEQYF.

This sequence joins TRBV27 and TRBJ1-1; D is unresolved. V was clipped by 4 bases and J by 2 bases, with 8 bases between them. The CDR3 covers 13 residues. The germline V gene has CDR1 MNHEY and CDR2 SMNVEV (reference sequence). CDR3 in DNA: TGTGCCAGCAGTTACTCTTCAAACACTGAAGCTTTCTTT. Translating gives CASSYSSNTEAFF.

This clone occurred a few times. The rearrangement joins TRBV10-3 to TRBJ2-7, with a possible D match to TRBD1 (6 bases). Between the trimmed V and J ends, which lost 3 bases and 4 bases, there was a span of 13 bases. Germline V gene sequence: CDR1 ENHRY, CDR2 SYGVKD. The CDR3 is 14 amino acids. CDR3 DNA: TGTGCCATCAGTGACACAGGGACCTTATACGAGCAGTACTTC. This translates into CAISDTGTLYEQYF.

The chain is built from TRBV29-1 and TRBJ2-1; tentatively, D is TRBD2 (6 bases). Germline V gene data show CDR1 as SQVTM and CDR2 as ANQGSEA. V was shortened by 2 bases and J by 5 bases, with 13 bases between the two germline ends. The CDR3 length is 14 residues. The CDR3 protein is CSVEPLAVDNEQFF. CDR3 sequence (DNA): TGCAGCGTTGAACCGTTAGCGGTTGACAATGAGCAGTTCTTC.

The J gene is TRBJ2-6, the V gene TRBV28; D not resolved. Trimming removed 5 bases at V and 4 bases at J, with 9 bases between. This CDR3 is built from 14 residues. Germline CDR1 reads MDHEN; CDR2 reads SYDVKM. CDR3 residues: CASSQSVGANVLTF. Here the CDR3 DNA reads TGTGCCAGCAGTCAGAGCGTGGGGGCCAACGTCCTGACTTTC.

This clone was counted a few times. CDR3 sequence: CASSQEFRGSGQPQHF. CDR3 nucleotide sequence: TGCGCCAGCAGCCAAGAATTCAGGGGATCCGGTCAGCCCCAGCATTTT. The V gene is TRBV4-1, the J gene TRBJ1-5; D perhaps matches TRBD1 (6 bases). The germline CDR1 and CDR2 sequences are MGHRA and YSYEKL. CDR3 length: 16 residues. V was pared by 0 bases and J by 6 bases, with 15 bases between.

In its sample, this clone was seen many times. This sequence joins TRBV6-5 and TRBJ1-5, with no clear D. The CDR3 is 13 amino acids. Germline V gives CDR1 MNHEY, CDR2 SVGAGI. The V end was cut by 11 bases, the J end by 7 bases, with 18 bases between. The CDR3 loop reads CASRREGNQPQHF. CDR3 sequence (DNA): TGTGCCTCACGGAGGGAAGGAAACCAGCCCCAGCATTTT.